Included here is one T cell receptor (beta chain) sequence, with context. Its cognate antigen is unknown. The sample belongs to a study of CD8 T cell repertoires and HIV-1 epitope variants. On the study more broadly: Tested: three Gag epitope families, Nef HW9 and YT9. Equal numbers of autologous T cell-negative cells presented antigen to enriched T cells.

TCR beta CDR3 was sequenced at survey depth on immunoSEQ. Data came from immunoSEQ multiplex PCR; TCRdb stores just in-frame clones and leaves some out. The table has about 5,600 clones, 55% to 75% seen once. Notes on the study in general: Of some ten antigen-specific beta clonotypes, about 6 appeared to cross-react with escape variants.

This CDR3 contains 16 residues. The chain couples TRBV21-1 to TRBJ2-1; TRBD1, the table's D call, lacks a check against the DNA. TRBV21-1 counts as a pseudogene. Source material: cultured CD8+ T cells derived from PBMCs. The TCR originated in a male donor with HIV. For the CDR3, the DNA is TGTGCCAGCAGCAAAGCTTGTGGCAGGGGTTACAATGAGCAGTTCTTC. Its protein is CASSKACGRGYNEQFF.